What follows describes a single T cell receptor (beta chain). The data derive from a study of early stage breast cancer tumors. Trimming cost V 6 bases and J 1 base, with 9 bases left between them. Germline V gene data show CDR1 as KGHSH and CDR2 as LQKENI. CDR3 size: 13 residues. Some clones are missing from TCRdb's copy, which holds only in-frame ones; the method was immunoSEQ multiplex PCR. This sample has some 21,000 clones; 76% occur once, and the top ten carry around 30%. The TCR comes from a person between 55 and 69 years old with breast cancer. J is TRBJ1-1 and V is TRBV18; no clear D gene. Sequencing was carried out using blood. Here the CDR3 reads CASSLQKNTEAFF. In DNA form, the CDR3 reads TGTGCCAGCTCCCTTCAGAAGAACACTGAAGCTTTCTTT.